The rows below give T cell receptor beta chains drawn from one sample of a study of cytomegalovirus exposure and HLA in healthy donors. Clones were sequenced by immunoSEQ multiplex PCR, and TCRdb holds only the in-frame ones, with some missing. The sample includes about 190,000 clones, roughly 79% of them seen just once. Sequencing input: PBMCs. These TCRs come from a woman aged 18-29 years in good health and CMV-seronegative. Each CDR3 is given with its conserved first and last residue. The order of the fields is D gene, J gene, clone size, V gene, CDR3 protein, CDR3 DNA. The D gene is left open where the match is weak. Clone size, where shown, is once, few, many, or a class for clones that have expanded.

. | TRBJ1-4 | . | TRBV5-6 | CASSLEVMSESGEKLFF | TGTGCCAGCAGCTTGGAAGTCATGTCAGAAAGTGGCGAAAAACTGTTTTTT
TRBD2 | TRBJ2-3 | . | TRBV5-1 | CASSRLAGGTDTQYF | TGCGCCAGCAGCCGACTAGCGGGGGGCACAGATACGCAGTATTTT
TRBD1 | TRBJ2-5 | . | TRBV28 | CASSPRPGQGSYQETQYF | TGTGCCAGCAGTCCTCGTCCTGGACAGGGATCGTACCAAGAGACCCAGTACTTC
TRBD1 | TRBJ1-2 | . | TRBV29-1 | CSVGTGVVGGYTF | TGCAGCGTTGGGACAGGGGTGGTCGGTGGCTACACCTTC
. | TRBJ1-5 | . | TRBV28 | CASSSTDSNQPQHF | TGTGCCAGCAGCTCCACAGATAGCAATCAGCCCCAGCATTTT
TRBD2 | TRBJ2-1 | . | TRBV7-2 | CASSLEPHLREAWEQFF | TGTGCCAGCAGCTTAGAGCCGCATTTGCGGGAGGCCTGGGAGCAGTTCTTC
TRBD1 | TRBJ1-6 | . | TRBV4-3 | CASSQVGQGNSPLHF | TGCGCCAGCAGCCAAGTGGGACAGGGGAATTCACCCCTCCACTTT
. | TRBJ1-1 | . | TRBV4-3 | CASSQDSGNTEAFF | TGCGCCAGCAGCCAAGATTCCGGGAACACTGAAGCTTTCTTT
. | TRBJ1-6 | . | TRBV28 | CASSFRGGESPLHF | TGTGCCAGCAGTTTTCGGGGAGGTGAGTCACCCCTCCACTTT
TRBD2 | TRBJ2-1 | . | TRBV11-3 | CASSLDSASGYNEQFF | TGTGCCAGCAGCTTAGATTCGGCTAGCGGATACAATGAGCAGTTCTTC
. | TRBJ1-1 | . | TRBV29-1 | CSVAGRMNTEAFF | TGCAGCGTTGCCGGCAGGATGAACACTGAAGCTTTCTTT
TRBD1 | TRBJ2-3 | . | TRBV4-1 | CASSPRDRTSTDTQYF | TGCGCCAGCAGCCCCCGGGACAGGACTAGCACAGATACGCAGTATTTT
. | TRBJ1-6 | . | TRBV28 | CASSLVGEDNSPLHF | TGTGCCAGCAGTTTAGTAGGGGAGGATAATTCACCCCTCCACTTT
TRBD1 | TRBJ2-7 | few | TRBV19 | CASSPGQGVYYEQYF | TGTGCCAGTAGCCCTGGACAGGGGGTTTACTACGAGCAGTACTTC
TRBD2 | TRBJ2-6 | . | TRBV7-3 | CASSLTWLAGAGANVLTF | TGTGCCAGCAGCTTAACATGGCTAGCGGGGGCTGGGGCCAACGTCCTGACTTTC
TRBD1 | TRBJ1-1 | . | TRBV19 | CASSASGTAGTEAFF | TGTGCCAGTAGTGCTTCCGGGACAGCAGGCACTGAAGCTTTCTTT
. | TRBJ1-1 | . | TRBV5-1 | CASSRTEVVNTEAFF | TGCGCCAGCAGCAGGACAGAGGTGGTGAACACTGAAGCTTTCTTT
TRBD1 | TRBJ2-1 | . | TRBV4-1 | CASSQGQRVINEQFF | TGCGCCAGCAGCCAGGGACAGCGAGTAATCAATGAGCAGTTCTTC
TRBD1 | TRBJ2-7 | few | TRBV7-9 | CASSLVSGGYEQYF | TGTGCCAGCAGCTTAGTATCAGGGGGCTACGAGCAGTACTTC
TRBD2 | TRBJ2-1 | . | TRBV6-4 | CASSRTSGYNEQFF | TGTGCCAGCAGTAGGACTAGCGGGTACAATGAGCAGTTCTTC
. | TRBJ1-1 | . | TRBV10-3 | CAISEWDTLNTEAFF | TGTGCCATCAGTGAGTGGGACACCCTGAACACTGAAGCTTTCTTT
. | TRBJ2-2 | once | TRBV27 | CASSLEYSGSNTGELFF | TGTGCCAGCAGTTTGGAATATAGCGGATCGAACACCGGGGAGCTGTTTTTT
TRBD1 | TRBJ1-5 | . | TRBV28 | CASTWTGSNQPQHF | TGTGCCAGCACCTGGACAGGAAGCAATCAGCCCCAGCATTTT
TRBD1 | TRBJ1-2 | . | TRBV5-1 | CASSASGTGGGSYGYTF | TGCGCCAGCAGCGCATCCGGGACAGGGGGCGGATCGTATGGCTACACCTTC
. | TRBJ2-3 | . | TRBV4-1 | CASSRLEPDTQYF | TGCGCCAGCAGCCGGCTAGAGCCAGATACGCAGTATTTT
. | TRBJ1-1 | . | TRBV14 | CASSQAPTPNTEAFF | TGTGCCAGCAGCCAAGCCCCGACACCCAACACTGAAGCTTTCTTT
. | TRBJ1-5 | . | TRBV5-1 | CASSLGPEGNQPQHF | TGCGCCAGCAGCTTGGGGCCCGAGGGAAATCAGCCCCAGCATTTT
. | TRBJ1-1 | . | TRBV4-1 | CASSQDQGMNTEAFF | TGCGCCAGCAGCCAAGATCAGGGGATGAACACTGAAGCTTTCTTT
. | TRBJ1-3 | . | TRBV5-1 | CASSLDASSGNTIYF | TGCGCCAGCAGCTTGGACGCGAGCTCTGGAAACACCATATATTTT
. | TRBJ1-1 | . | TRBV7-9 | CSSSLGQNTEAFF | TGTTCCAGCAGCTTAGGACAGAACACTGAAGCTTTCTTT